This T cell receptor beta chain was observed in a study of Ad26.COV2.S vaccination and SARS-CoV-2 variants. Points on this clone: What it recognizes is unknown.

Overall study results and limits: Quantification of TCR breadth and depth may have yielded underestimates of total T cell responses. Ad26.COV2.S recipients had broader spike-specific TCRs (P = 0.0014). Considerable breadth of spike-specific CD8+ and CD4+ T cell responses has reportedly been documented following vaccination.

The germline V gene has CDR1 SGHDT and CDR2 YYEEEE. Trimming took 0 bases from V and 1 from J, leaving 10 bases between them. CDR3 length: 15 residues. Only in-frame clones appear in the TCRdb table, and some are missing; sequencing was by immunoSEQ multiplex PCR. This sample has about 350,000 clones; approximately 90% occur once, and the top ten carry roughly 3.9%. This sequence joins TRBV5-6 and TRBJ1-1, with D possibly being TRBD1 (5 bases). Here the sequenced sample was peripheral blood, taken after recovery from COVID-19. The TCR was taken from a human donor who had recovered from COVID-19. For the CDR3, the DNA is TGTGCCAGCAGCTTGGCTGTGACAGAGAACACTGAAGCTTTCTTT. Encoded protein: CASSLAVTENTEAFF.